Below are 10 T cell receptor beta chains sequenced from a single sample in a study of shared clonotypes between healthy human individuals. TCRdb keeps only in-frame clones here, not all; method: immunoSEQ multiplex PCR. The data contain approximately 2,000,000 clones, approximately 92% of them singletons. Only CD45RO-negative cells positively selected for CCR7 counted as naive CD8 cells, so terminally differentiated effector memory CD45RA+ cells were excluded. Sample: naive CD8+ T cells from PBMCs. The receptors derive from a man aged 18 to 30 in good health. Some clones in this sample may be carry-over from other donors' samples.

V is TRBV10-1 and J is TRBJ1-2, with D perhaps TRBD1 (6 bases). CDR3 length: 13 residues. In germline, CDR1 is WNHNN, CDR2 SYGVQD (reference sequence). V lost 9 bases to trimming and J lost 7 bases, with 18 bases between them. The CDR3 protein is CARTGHTFSGYTF. CDR3 sequence (DNA): TGCGCCAGGACGGGACACACCTTCTCTGGCTACACCTTC.

The rearrangement uses TRBV7-8 and TRBJ2-7; TRBD2 might be the D (6 bases). The CDR3 runs to 14 residues. V lost 2 bases and J lost 2, with 10 bases in between. CDR1 is SGHVS and CDR2 is FQNEAQ in the germline V gene. DNA for the CDR3: TGTGCCAGCAGCTTATTTGGGGGGACCTACGAGCAGTACTTC. It specifies CASSLFGGTYEQYF. Together with reference TRBV7-8 and TRBJ2-7, the CDR3 gives the full variable domain: GAGVSQSPRYKVAKRGQDVALRCDPISGHVSLFWYQQALGQGPEFLTYFQNEAQLDKSGLPSDRFFAERPEGSVSTLKIQRTQQEDSAVYLCASSLFGGTYEQYFGPGTRLTVT.

This chain links TRBV5-1 with TRBJ1-1, with D hard to call. The CDR3 covers 13 residues. The germline V gene has CDR1 SGHRS and CDR2 YFSETQ. V was pared by 0 bases and J by 4 bases, with 7 bases between. The CDR3 sequence is CASSLGILTEAFF. Here the CDR3 DNA reads TGCGCCAGCAGCTTGGGGATCCTCACTGAAGCTTTCTTT.

V usage is TRBV9 and J usage is TRBJ1-1; TRBD1 is a possible D gene (6 bases). V dropped 4 bases and J dropped 8 bases, with 18 bases sitting between them. Germline CDR1 reads SGDLS; CDR2 reads YYNGEE. This CDR3 has 14 amino acids. The CDR3 loop is CASSSAVGGLEAFF. CDR3 coding DNA: TGTGCCAGCAGCTCGGCGGTCGGGGGGCTGGAAGCTTTCTTT.

The chain recombines TRBV7-3 with TRBJ2-5; no definite D call. Trimming pared 5 bases from V and 4 bases from J, leaving 14 bases between. The germline gives CDR1 SGHTA, CDR2 FQGTGA. CDR3 size: 14 residues. CDR3 bases: TGTGCCAGCAGCGCTTCCACACTGGGAGAGACCCAGTACTTC. The encoded protein is CASSASTLGETQYF. The whole variable domain, remainder taken from reference TRBV7-3 and TRBJ2-5, is GAGVSQTPSNKVTEKGKYVELRCDPISGHTALYWYRQSLGQGPEFLIYFQGTGAADDSGLPNDRFFAVRPEGSVSTLKIQRTERGDSAVYLCASSASTLGETQYFGPGTRLLVL.

The gene calls are TRBV28 and TRBJ1-1; D possibly corresponds to TRBD1 (5 bases). The germline V gene encodes CDR1 MDHEN and CDR2 SYDVKM. V lost 7 bases and J lost 2, with 17 bases in between. The CDR3 covers 15 residues. The CDR3 nucleotides are TGTGCCAGCACTGACCGGGACTTGGAAAACACTGAAGCTTTCTTT. This translates into CASTDRDLENTEAFF. The complete variable domain, with remaining parts taken from reference TRBV28 and TRBJ1-1, reads DVKVTQSSRYLVKRTGEKVFLECVQDMDHENMFWYRQDPGLGLRLIYFSYDVKMKEKGDIPEGYSVSREKKERFSLILESASTNQTSMYLCASTDRDLENTEAFFGQGTRLTVV.

This chain links TRBV11-2 with TRBJ1-2, with D possibly matching TRBD1 (5 bases). This CDR3 has 18 residues. V lost 5 bases to trimming and J lost 5 bases, with 27 bases between them. CDR1 and CDR2 (germline): SGHAT, FQNNGV. Here the CDR3 DNA reads TGTGCCAGCAGCCCCGGGACGGAGATAATTGGTTCGGATTATGGCTACACCTTC. It yields the protein CASSPGTEIIGSDYGYTF.

On this clone itself: This specimen includes other DNA sequences encoding the same CDR3. The gene calls are TRBV5-4 and TRBJ2-7, with 7 bases that match TRBD1. This CDR3 is built from 14 residues. The J segment lost 1 base and the V segment lost 0 bases, leaving 1 base of the junction unmatched. Per the germline V gene, CDR1 is SGHNT and CDR2 is YYREEE (reference sequence). Written as DNA, the CDR3 is TGTGCCAGCAGCTTGGCACAGGGGTCCTACGAGCAGTACTTC. It encodes CASSLAQGSYEQYF.

This chain uses TRBV27 with TRBJ1-4; D is ambiguous. CDR3 length: 15 amino acids. Germline V CDR1 and CDR2: MNHEY, SMNVEV (reference sequence). V was trimmed by 4 bases and J by 8 bases, leaving 17 bases between them. The CDR3 reads CASSSLAGLREKLFF. The CDR3 region has the DNA TGTGCCAGCAGTTCACTAGCGGGCCTGCGGGAAAAACTGTTTTTT.

The CDR3 protein is CASSLPPSEQYF. In DNA, the CDR3 is TGTGCCAGCAGCTTGCCGCCCTCCGAGCAGTACTTC. The genes are TRBV5-4 and TRBJ2-7, with unresolved D. Trimming removed 1 base at V and 6 bases at J, with 8 bases between. The CDR3 is 12 residues long. Per the germline V gene, CDR1 is SGHNT and CDR2 is YYREEE (reference sequence).